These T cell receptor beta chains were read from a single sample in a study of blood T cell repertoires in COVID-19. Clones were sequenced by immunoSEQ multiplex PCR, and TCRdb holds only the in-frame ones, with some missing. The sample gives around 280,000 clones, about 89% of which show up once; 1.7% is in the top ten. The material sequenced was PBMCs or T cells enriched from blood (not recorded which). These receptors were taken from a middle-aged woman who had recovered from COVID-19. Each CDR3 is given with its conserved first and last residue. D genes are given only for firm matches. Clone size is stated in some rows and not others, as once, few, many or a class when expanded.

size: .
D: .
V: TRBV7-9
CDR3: CASSGRTGAGELFF

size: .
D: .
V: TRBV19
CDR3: CASRVAGSYNEQFF

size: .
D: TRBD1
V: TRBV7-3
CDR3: CASSLGQDPSNEQFF

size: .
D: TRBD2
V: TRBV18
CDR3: CASSPLRTSNLYEQYF

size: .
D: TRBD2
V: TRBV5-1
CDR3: CASSLGLAGAGETQYF

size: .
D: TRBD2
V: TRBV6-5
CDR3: CASSPGLAAGELFF

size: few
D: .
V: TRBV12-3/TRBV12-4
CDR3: CASTDSNYGYTF

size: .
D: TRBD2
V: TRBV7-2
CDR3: CASRTPGLAGGLSYNEQFF

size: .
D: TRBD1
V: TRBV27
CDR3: CASSLPGGNAFF

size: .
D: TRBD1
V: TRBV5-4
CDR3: CASSLQGGTNEKLFF

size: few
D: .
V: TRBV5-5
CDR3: CASTTASLSEAFF

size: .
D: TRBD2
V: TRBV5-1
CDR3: CASSFLAGGLQETQYF

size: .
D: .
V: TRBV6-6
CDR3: CASRVPTAADTQYF

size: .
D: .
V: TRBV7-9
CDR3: CASSPRGPDTIYF

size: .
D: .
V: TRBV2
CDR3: CASSENRNTEAFF

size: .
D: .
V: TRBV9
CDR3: CASSAIDGRAEAFF

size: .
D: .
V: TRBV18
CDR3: CASSPLGARGGWEKLFF

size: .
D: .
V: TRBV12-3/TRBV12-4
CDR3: CASSPRRNTEAFF

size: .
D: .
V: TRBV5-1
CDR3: CASSFPQGNTGELFF

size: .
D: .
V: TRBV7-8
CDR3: CASSFQGWNTGELFF

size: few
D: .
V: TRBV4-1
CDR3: CASSQVRSNTEAFF

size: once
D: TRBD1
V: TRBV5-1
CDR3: CASSLVSGQGSKNIQYF